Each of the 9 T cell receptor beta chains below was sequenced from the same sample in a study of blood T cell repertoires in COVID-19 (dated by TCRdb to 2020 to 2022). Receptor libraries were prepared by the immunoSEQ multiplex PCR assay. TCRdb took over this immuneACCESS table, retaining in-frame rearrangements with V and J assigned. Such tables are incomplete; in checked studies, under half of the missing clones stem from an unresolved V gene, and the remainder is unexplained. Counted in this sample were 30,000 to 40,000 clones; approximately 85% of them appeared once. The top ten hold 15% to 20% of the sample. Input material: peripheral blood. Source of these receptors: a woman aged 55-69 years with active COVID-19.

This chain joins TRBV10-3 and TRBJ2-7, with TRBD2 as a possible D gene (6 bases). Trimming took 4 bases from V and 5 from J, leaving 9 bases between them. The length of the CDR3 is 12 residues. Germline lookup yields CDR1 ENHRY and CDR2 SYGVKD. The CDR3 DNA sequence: TGTGCCATCAGTGTCACGGGGGACGAGCAGTACTTC. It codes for CAISVTGDEQYF.

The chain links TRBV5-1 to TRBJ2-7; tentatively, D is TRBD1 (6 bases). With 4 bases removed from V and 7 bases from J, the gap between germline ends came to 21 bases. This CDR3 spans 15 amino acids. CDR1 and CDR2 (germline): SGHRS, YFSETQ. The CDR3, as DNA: TGCGCCAGCAGCGTTGTGGGGACACACCTAGGGGAGCAGTACTTC. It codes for CASSVVGTHLGEQYF.

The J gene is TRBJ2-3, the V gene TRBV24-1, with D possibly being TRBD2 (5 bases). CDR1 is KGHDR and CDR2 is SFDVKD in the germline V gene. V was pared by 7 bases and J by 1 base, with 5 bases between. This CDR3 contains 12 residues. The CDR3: CATSGGTDTQYF. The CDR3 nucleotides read TGTGCCACCAGCGGGGGCACAGATACGCAGTATTTT.

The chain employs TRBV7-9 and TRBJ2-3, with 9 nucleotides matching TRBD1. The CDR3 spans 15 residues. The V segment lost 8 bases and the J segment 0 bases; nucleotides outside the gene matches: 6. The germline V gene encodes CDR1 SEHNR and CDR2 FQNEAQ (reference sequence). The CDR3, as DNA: TGTGCCAGCGCCCGGACAGGGGCTAGCACAGATACGCAGTATTTT. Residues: CASARTGASTDTQYF.

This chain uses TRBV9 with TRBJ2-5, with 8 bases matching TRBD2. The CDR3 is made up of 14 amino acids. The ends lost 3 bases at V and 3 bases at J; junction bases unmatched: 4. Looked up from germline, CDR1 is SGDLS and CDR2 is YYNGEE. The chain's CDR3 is CASSAGGGEETQYF. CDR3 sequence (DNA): TGTGCCAGCAGCGCCGGGGGGGGCGAAGAGACCCAGTACTTC.

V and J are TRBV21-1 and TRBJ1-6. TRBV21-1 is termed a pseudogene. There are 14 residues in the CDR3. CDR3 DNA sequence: TGTGCCAGCAGCAAAGGGCGGGACAATTCACCCCTCCACTTT. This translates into CASSKGRDNSPLHF.

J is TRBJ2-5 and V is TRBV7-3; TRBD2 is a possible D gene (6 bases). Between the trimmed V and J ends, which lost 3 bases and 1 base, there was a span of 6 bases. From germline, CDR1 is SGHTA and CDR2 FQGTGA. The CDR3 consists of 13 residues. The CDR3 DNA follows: TGTGCCAGCAGCTTGGGACTCCAAGAGACCCAGTACTTC. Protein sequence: CASSLGLQETQYF.

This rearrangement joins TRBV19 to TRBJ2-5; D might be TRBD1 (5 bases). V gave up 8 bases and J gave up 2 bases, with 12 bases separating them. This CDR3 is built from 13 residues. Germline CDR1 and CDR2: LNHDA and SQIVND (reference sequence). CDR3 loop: CASSQGWQETQYF. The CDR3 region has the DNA TGTGCCAGTTCCCAGGGTTGGCAAGAGACCCAGTACTTC.

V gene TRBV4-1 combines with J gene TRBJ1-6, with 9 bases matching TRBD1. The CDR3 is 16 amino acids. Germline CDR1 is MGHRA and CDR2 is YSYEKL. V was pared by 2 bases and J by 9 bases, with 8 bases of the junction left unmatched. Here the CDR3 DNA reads TGCGCCAGCAGCCAATCTACAGGGGGCTCGAGTTCACCCCTCCACTTT. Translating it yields CASSQSTGGSSSPLHF.